This T cell receptor (beta chain) was sequenced in a study of spatial heterogeneity in lung cancer (dated by TCRdb to between 2018 and 2021). Regarding the study in general: Beta-chain transcripts were consistently detected in greater numbers than alpha-chain transcripts, which likely reflected higher beta-chain transcript abundance. In the raw uncorrected reads, each unique combination of TCR and UMI appeared on average more than ten times. TCR alpha and beta repertoires were quantitatively compared across multiple tumor regions, matched nontumor lung and blood in non-small cell lung cancer. The study linked features of the TCR repertoire to counts of nonsynonymous mutations, which were determined by whole-exome sequencing of tumor tissue. Both alpha and beta chains were TCR-sequenced in samples taken at surgery, namely 220 tumor regions, 61 to 65 matched nontumor lung samples and approximately 58 PBMC samples.

Library prep was done by 5' RACE. TCRdb shows the sequencer as NextSeq 500. To allow correction of PCR and sequencing errors, the TCR library protocol tagged every TCR cDNA molecule with a unique molecular identifier. The authors' analysis ran thus. Decombinator tools were used for TCR identification, UMI-based error correction and CDR3 extraction. TCRs above a frequency of 2 per 1,000, corresponding to the top 1% of the tumor frequency distribution, were defined as expanded. Renyi diversity was calculated using the R vegan package after each repertoire was subsampled 100 times to 5,000 TCRs. To build CDR3 similarity networks, amino acid triplet string-kernel similarity was used, and CDR3s were connected when their pairwise similarity was above 0.82. TCRdb applied fastp at Q25 and MiXCR to the public reads, then kept only in-frame beta chains. Rows are unified per CDR3 protein, each entry keeping the most common DNA and genes. The V and J calls here are based on TCRdb, not the publication. The sample table contains more than 75,000 distinct CDR3 sequences; only one count was recorded for over 10% of them. Clones ranked in the top ten supply 4.6% of the sample.

Many counts were recorded for this clonotype. The specificity of this receptor is unknown. No quality values exist for individual bases; no much larger clone is one base distant. For CDR1 and CDR2, the germline V gene (reference sequence) lists SEHNR and FQNEAQ. Trimming at the junction amounts to 3 bases on V and 0 bases on J, and the germline ends lie 8 bases apart. Its CDR3 holds 14 amino acids, cysteine through phenylalanine. Left in the record is the CDR3 DNA by itself, 42 bases read in frame from the first base. The time point label corresponds to: sample taken at primary tumor resection. Without any cell sorting, TCR sequencing was performed on whole RNA extracted either from tumor and nontumor lung tissue or from cryopreserved PBMC samples. The donors were 72 patients from the lung TRACERx cohort who had early-stage, untreated non-small cell lung cancer. A patient was chosen for TCR sequencing only when enough RNA was available from at least two tumor regions.

The paper's findings and limits, for the study overall: Ubiquitous expanded tumor TCRs showed up in blood more often at tumor resection than at routine follow-up. Confirming at a functional level the hypothesis that regional TCRs recognize regional mutations was considered to require additional single-cell paired TCR alpha and beta sequencing.

The source is a male donor with early-stage non-small cell lung cancer. Recombination linked TRBV7-9 to TRBJ1-1; possibly the D gene is TRBD1, per 5 matching bases. The sequencing used PBMCs, collected at surgery. The CDR3 amino acid sequence is: CASSLGQMNTEAFF. The nucleotide sequence reads TGTGCCAGCAGCTTGGGGCAGATGAACACTGAAGCTTTCTTT.